This T cell receptor (beta chain) derives from a study of radiation and T cells in renal cell carcinoma. Sample time point: baseline pretreatment blood. The treatment here: 15 Gy SBRT to primary tumor, nephrectomy 4 weeks later. After SBRT, blood was collected at 2 and 4 weeks, plus baseline. TCRdb's table, derived via immunoSEQ multiplex PCR, lists solely in-frame clones and lacks some. Seen here are 110,000 to 150,000 clones, approximately 90% observed once, and the top ten hold approximately 12%. The germline gives CDR1 SGHNT, CDR2 YYREEE (reference sequence). Trimming took 0 bases from V and 1 from J, leaving 8 bases between them. The CDR3 has 15 residues.

The sample in question was blood, obtained from a patient whose treatment included radiotherapy and nephrectomy. The V and J genes are TRBV5-4 and TRBJ1-5, with D tentatively TRBD1 (5 bases). The source is a woman aged 50 to 65 with renal cell carcinoma. The DNA of the CDR3 is TGTGCCAGCAGCTTGGCTGGGGACAGCAATCAGCCCCAGCATTTT. Translated: CASSLAGDSNQPQHF.